This T cell receptor beta chain was captured in a study of blood T cells in healthy people across ages. Using a J-beta primer mix together with a sample-barcoded 5' primer, a second PCR was run for roughly 6 to 11 cycles. Per sample, CDR3-containing paired-end reads numbered at least 2.5 million. TCRdb re-derived calls from the 5' RACE reads in MiXCR, one entry per CDR3 protein. The sample has about 640,000 distinct CDR3 sequences, roughly 58% seen once. There are 11 residues in the CDR3. Germline assignment: CDR1 KGHSH and CDR2 LQKENI. V and J are TRBV18 and TRBJ2-1; D ambiguous. Matching the DNA end better, TRBJ2-7 makes the J call doubtful. The sequence was obtained from a man between 60 and 70 years old in good health. Sequencing used blood. The DNA for the CDR3 is TGTGCCAGCCTTAGCTACAATGAGCAGTACTTC. This encodes CASLSYNEQYF.